The 15 T cell receptor beta chains listed next were all sequenced from one sample in a study of T-cell memory formation after mild COVID-19. TCRdb redid the calling of the 5' RACE reads with MiXCR, one entry per CDR3 protein. The sample carries about 560,000 distinct CDR3 sequences, roughly a fifth recorded once. The sample comprised PBMCs or a T cell subset sorted from them (not recorded which). These receptor sequences come from an adult woman who had mild COVID-19 (a few samples of this study predate the infection). Cell type and time point are not known.

This clonotype was detected many times. V usage is TRBV7-6 and J usage is TRBJ1-3; the D is unclear. The CDR3 is 15 amino acids. V lost 4 bases, J lost 0 bases, and 10 bases lay in between. In germline, CDR1 is SGHVS, CDR2 FNYEAQ. CDR3 residues: CASSSIPSSGNTIYF. The CDR3, as DNA: TGTGCCAGCAGCTCAATTCCGAGCTCTGGAAACACCATATATTTT. The variable domain in full, with the rest retrieved from reference TRBV7-6 and TRBJ1-3, is GAGVSQSPRYKVTKRGQDVALRCDPISGHVSLYWYRQALGQGPEFLTYFNYEAQQDKSGLPNDRFSAERPEGSISTLTIQRTEQRDSAMYRCASSSIPSSGNTIYFGEGSWLTVV.

The chain employs TRBV4-1 and TRBJ2-3; D remains unclear. Trimming left V 1 base short and J 4 bases short, with 12 bases between. Per the germline V gene, CDR1 is MGHRA and CDR2 is YSYEKL. The CDR3 is 15 amino acids. The CDR3 DNA sequence: TGCGCCAGCAGCCAAGTAGCCGCGACGCCAGATACGCAGTATTTT. Translated: CASSQVAATPDTQYF.

This clonotype turned up a few times. The V and J genes are TRBV5-1 and TRBJ2-1; D tentatively fits TRBD1 or TRBD2 (6 bases each). Germline values: CDR1 SGHRS, CDR2 YFSETQ. Trimming stripped 0 bases from V and 0 bases from J, with 13 bases between. CDR3 length equals 17 residues. This CDR3 reads CASSLGGRGLSYNEQFF. The DNA for the CDR3 is TGCGCCAGCAGCTTGGGGGGGCGGGGCCTCTCCTACAATGAGCAGTTCTTC.

CDR3 DNA: TGTGCCAGCAGTGGCAACAATCAGCCCCAGCATTTT. It encodes CASSGNNQPQHF. The chain carries TRBV2 and TRBJ1-5; D remains ambiguous. Germline V gene data show CDR1 as SNHLY and CDR2 as FYNNEI. The CDR3 spans 12 residues. V lost 4 bases to trimming and J lost 3 bases, with 4 bases between them. Using reference TRBV2 and TRBJ1-5 for the parts outside the CDR3, the full variable domain is EPEVTQTPSHQVTQMGQEVILRCVPISNHLYFYWYRQILGQKVEFLVSFYNNEISEKSEIFDDQFSVERPDGSNFTLKIRSTKLEDSAMYFCASSGNNQPQHFGDGTRLSIL.

V usage is TRBV6-1 and J usage is TRBJ2-7; TRBD2 aligns across 9 bases. Per germline, CDR1 MNHNS and CDR2 SASEGT. This CDR3 has 14 residues. Trimming cost V 5 bases and J 3 bases; bases outside gene matches: 5. The CDR3 DNA reads as TGTGCCAGCAGTCGGACTAGCGCTCTCTACGAGCAGTACTTC. It specifies CASSRTSALYEQYF.

The chain carries TRBV6-5 and TRBJ2-1; D assignment may be TRBD1 or TRBD2 (5 bases each). V lost 2 bases and J lost 10, with 15 bases in between. The CDR3 contains 14 residues. CDR1 and CDR2 (germline): MNHEY, SVGAGI. The CDR3 loop is CASSYIGGTAEQFF. The CDR3 DNA is TGTGCCAGCAGTTACATAGGTGGGACCGCCGAGCAGTTCTTC.

The gene calls are TRBV2 and TRBJ1-1; D is unclear. V was trimmed by 0 bases and J by 4 bases, leaving 12 bases between them. Germline V gives CDR1 SNHLY, CDR2 FYNNEI. This CDR3 is built from 15 residues. CDR3 nucleotides: TGTGCCAGCAGTGAAGCTGATTGGGGTATCACTGAAGCTTTCTTT. It encodes CASSEADWGITEAFF.

This chain links TRBV7-3 with TRBJ2-3; 10 bases align to TRBD2. The CDR3 sequence is 16 residues long. V shed 5 bases and J 2 bases; nucleotides not matched to a gene: 7. Germline V lookup: CDR1 SGHTA, CDR2 FQGTGA. CDR3 in DNA: TGTGCCAGCAGCCCCAAGCGGGGGGGGTACACAGATACGCAGTATTTT. As protein: CASSPKRGGYTDTQYF. The complete variable domain, with remaining parts taken from reference TRBV7-3 and TRBJ2-3, reads GAGVSQTPSNKVTEKGKYVELRCDPISGHTALYWYRQSLGQGPEFLIYFQGTGAADDSGLPNDRFFAVRPEGSVSTLKIQRTERGDSAVYLCASSPKRGGYTDTQYFGPGTRLTVL.

This clonotype was seen only a few times. The V gene is TRBV7-3, the J gene TRBJ1-2, with D tentatively TRBD1 (6 bases). The length of the CDR3 is 14 residues. Germline CDR1 is SGHTA and CDR2 is FQGTGA. With 5 bases removed from V and 3 bases from J, the gap between germline ends came to 13 bases. The CDR3 DNA is TGTGCCAGCAGCCCTACACAGGGCTACTATGGCTACACCTTC. This sequence encodes CASSPTQGYYGYTF.

V gene TRBV3-1 combines with J gene TRBJ1-1; no firm D call. With 4 bases removed from V and 1 base from J, the gap between germline ends came to 7 bases. This CDR3 has 13 residues. Looked up from germline, CDR1 is LGHDT and CDR2 is YNNKEL (reference sequence). The CDR3 is CASSRLKNTEAFF. DNA for the CDR3: TGTGCCAGCAGCCGCCTGAAGAACACTGAAGCTTTCTTT.

This clonotype has just a few counts. The chain employs TRBV15 and TRBJ2-1; D may be TRBD1 (5 bases). In germline, CDR1 is LNHNV, CDR2 YYDKDF (reference sequence). Trimming took off 0 bases at V and 5 bases at J, with 14 bases between the two ends. This CDR3 has 16 amino acids. The CDR3 region is CATSREDSPAHNEQFF. CDR3 sequence (DNA): TGTGCCACCAGCAGAGAAGACAGTCCAGCCCACAATGAGCAGTTCTTC.

This clonotype appeared a few times. V is TRBV5-1 and J is TRBJ2-1, with 7 bases fitting TRBD2. Trimming took 5 bases from V and 4 from J; bases not matched to a gene: 6. The CDR3 runs 14 residues. The germline V gene has CDR1 SGHRS and CDR2 YFSETQ. The CDR3 bases are TGCGCCAGCAGACTGGCGGGGGAGTACAATGAGCAGTTCTTC. It translates to CASRLAGEYNEQFF.

The gene calls are TRBV6-1 and TRBJ2-7; the D gene is possibly TRBD2 (7 bases). V was clipped by 5 bases and J by 5 bases, with 13 bases between them. Germline V lookup: CDR1 MNHNS, CDR2 SASEGT. The CDR3 is made up of 13 amino acids. CDR3 nucleotides: TGTGCCAGCAGTCCGCCGGGGGGCCACGAGCAGTACTTC. It is translated as CASSPPGGHEQYF.

There are a few counts of this clonotype. This rearrangement joins TRBV29-1 to TRBJ2-1; the D gene could be TRBD1 or TRBD2 (5 bases each). Germline V lookup: CDR1 SQVTM, CDR2 ANQGSEA. Between the trimmed V and J ends, which lost 6 bases and 3 bases, there was a span of 12 bases. The CDR3 has 13 residues. CDR3 sequence reads: CSVRDGDYNEQFF. The DNA for the CDR3 is TGCAGCGTCCGGGACGGAGACTACAATGAGCAGTTCTTC.

This clonotype was observed a handful of times. A read error may produce the germline difference seen at one junction end. This chain joins TRBV7-9 and TRBJ1-1, with D hard to call. Germline CDR1 and CDR2: SEHNR and FQNEAQ (reference sequence). The CDR3 length is 14 residues. CDR3 DNA sequence: TGTGCCAGCAGCTTAGCGGGTTGGAAGCCTGAGGCTTTCTTT. Residues: CASSLAGWKPEAFF. Supplemented by reference TRBV7-9 and TRBJ1-1, the full variable domain reads DTGVSQNPRHKITKRGQNVTFRCDPISEHNRLYWYRQTLGQGPEFLTYFQNEAQLEKSRLLSDRFSAERPKGSFSTLEIQRTEQGDSAMYLCASSLAGWKPEAFFGQGTRLTVV.